The 10 T cell receptor beta chains presented below share a single source sample, sequenced in a study of OX40 agonist ivuxolimab in advanced cancers. Repertoires were generated with immunoSEQ multiplex PCR, while TCRdb's copy carries only in-frame clones and drops some. The table includes approximately 45,000 clones, roughly 94% detected once. Material: CD4+ or CD8+ T cells sorted from blood, obtained in a trial of the OX40 agonist ivuxolimab. All receptors come from an adult with an advanced solid tumor such as melanoma, head and neck, liver or kidney cancer.

The J gene is TRBJ2-5, the V gene TRBV5-5, with D unresolved. There are 13 residues in the CDR3. The V gene's germline CDR1 is SGHKS and CDR2 YYEKEE (reference sequence). Trimming pared 4 bases from V and 1 base from J, leaving 8 bases between. The CDR3 bases are TGTGCCAGCAGCACCATGCGCCAAGAGACCCAGTACTTC. Translating gives CASSTMRQETQYF.

The chain uses TRBV5-1 and TRBJ2-1; TRBD2 matches at 12 bases. The germline CDR1 and CDR2 sequences are SGHRS and YFSETQ. This CDR3 region has 17 residues. The junction had 5 bases not matched to a gene; V was cut back by 4 bases and J by 0 bases. CDR3 sequence: CASSLRTSGTSYNEQFF. The CDR3 coding sequence is TGCGCCAGCAGCCTGAGGACTAGCGGGACCTCCTACAATGAGCAGTTCTTC. Full variable domain (rest looked up from reference TRBV5-1 and TRBJ2-1): KAGVTQTPRYLIKTRGQQVTLSCSPISGHRSVSWYQQTPGQGLQFLFEYFSETQRNKGNFPGRFSGRQFSNSRSEMNVSTLELGDSALYLCASSLRTSGTSYNEQFFGPGTRLTVL.

The gene calls are TRBV6-5 and TRBJ1-2, with D possibly being TRBD1 (5 bases). Germline CDR1 is MNHEY and CDR2 is SVGAGI. Deletions cut 5 bases from V and 5 bases from J, with 15 bases between. This CDR3 has 14 amino acids. CDR3 residues: CASSPRDGVYGYTF. The DNA of the CDR3 is TGTGCCAGCAGTCCCCGGGACGGGGTTTATGGCTACACCTTC.

For this clone: At the DNA level, this CDR3 is encoded by other sequences in the same sample as well. The V call is TRBV5-1, the J call TRBJ1-3, with 9 nucleotides matching TRBD1. Per germline, CDR1 SGHRS and CDR2 YFSETQ. V shed 3 bases and J 0 bases; nucleotides not matched to a gene: 1. This CDR3 comprises 15 residues. The CDR3, as DNA: TGCGCCAGCAGCTCGACAGGGGGCTCTGGAAACACCATATATTTT. Protein product: CASSSTGGSGNTIYF.

As to this clone: In the same sample, other DNA sequences code for this CDR3. The rearrangement uses TRBV5-1 and TRBJ2-7, with D possibly being TRBD1 (5 bases). V lost 0 bases and J 4 bases, leaving 8 bases between the germline ends. Germline V gives CDR1 SGHRS, CDR2 YFSETQ. The CDR3 spans 13 residues. The CDR3 protein is CASSLGGLYEQYF. The CDR3 DNA reads TGCGCCAGCAGCTTGGGGGGCTTATACGAGCAGTACTTC. Drawing the rest from reference TRBV5-1 and TRBJ2-7, the complete variable domain is KAGVTQTPRYLIKTRGQQVTLSCSPISGHRSVSWYQQTPGQGLQFLFEYFSETQRNKGNFPGRFSGRQFSNSRSEMNVSTLELGDSALYLCASSLGGLYEQYFGPGTRLTVT.

The chain recombines TRBV27 with TRBJ2-7, with TRBD2 as a possible D gene (5 bases). The ends were cut back, 2 bases at V and 0 bases at J, with 8 bases in the middle. Germline V gene data show CDR1 as MNHEY and CDR2 as SMNVEV (reference sequence). This CDR3 has 14 amino acids. This CDR3 reads CASSLGLASYEQYF. CDR3 coding DNA: TGTGCCAGCAGTTTAGGGCTAGCCTCCTACGAGCAGTACTTC.

This rearrangement joins TRBV7-9 to TRBJ2-7; TRBD2 agrees at 13 bases. Germline V gene data show CDR1 as SEHNR and CDR2 as FQNEAQ (reference sequence). The CDR3 totals 14 residues. J gave up 6 bases and V 5 bases, and 4 bases lay outside the gene matches. In DNA, the CDR3 is TGTGCCAGCAGCGTGGGACTAGCGGGACCCGAGCAGTACTTC. Its protein is CASSVGLAGPEQYF.

The V and J genes are TRBV15 and TRBJ2-6, with D perhaps TRBD1 (6 bases). Looked up from germline, CDR1 is LNHNV and CDR2 is YYDKDF (reference sequence). The germline V and J ends were trimmed by 3 bases and 0 bases, with 15 bases remaining between them. This CDR3 has 18 amino acids. The CDR3 region is CATSRVPGQNSGANVLTF. The CDR3 DNA sequence: TGTGCCACCAGCAGGGTGCCTGGACAGAACTCTGGGGCCAACGTCCTGACTTTC.

The chain combines TRBV7-3 with TRBJ2-3; D is ambiguous. The CDR3 contains 15 residues. The V gene's germline CDR1 is SGHTA and CDR2 FQGTGA. V was shortened by 3 bases and J by 2 bases, with 12 bases between the two germline ends. CDR3 in amino acids: CASSLVHGYTDTQYF. The CDR3 DNA sequence: TGTGCCAGCAGCTTGGTCCATGGGTACACAGATACGCAGTATTTT.

The chain employs TRBV27 and TRBJ1-3; D call uncertain. Per germline, CDR1 MNHEY and CDR2 SMNVEV (reference sequence). V dropped 8 bases and J dropped 1 base, with 6 bases sitting between them. The CDR3 length is 12 residues. CDR3 amino acids: CASGPSGNTIYF. The CDR3 DNA is TGTGCCAGCGGGCCTTCTGGAAACACCATATATTTT.